This TCR beta chain came from a study of shared clonotypes between healthy human individuals. J was trimmed by 2 bases and V by 6 bases; bases with no gene match: 8. The CDR3 is 15 residues long. The germline V gene encodes CDR1 MNHNY and CDR2 SVGAGI (reference sequence). Study observations and caveats: Naive CD4 clonotypes overlapped across a few donors at roughly 4.5%. Sampling used blood alone; tissue repertoires probably differ.

In regard to this clone: The antigen remains unidentified.

As handled by the study authors: ImmunoSEQ supplied junction-only sequences lacking quality scores, so filtering was different. Generated by immunoSEQ multiplex PCR, the TCRdb table keeps only in-frame clones and is missing some. V and J calls plus clone size are reproduced from that table; the DNA served to infer D and trimming. Of roughly 2 million clones in the sample, about 95% were seen once. The chain has TRBV6-6 and TRBJ1-1, with 8 bases lining up with TRBD1. The source is a man aged 18 to 29 in good health. Sequenced input: naive CD4+ T cells sorted from blood. As to subset: CD45RA+ positively selected. CDR3 in DNA: TGTGCCAGCAGACCCCCGGGACAGGTAAACACTGAAGCTTTCTTT. It yields the protein CASRPPGQVNTEAFF.